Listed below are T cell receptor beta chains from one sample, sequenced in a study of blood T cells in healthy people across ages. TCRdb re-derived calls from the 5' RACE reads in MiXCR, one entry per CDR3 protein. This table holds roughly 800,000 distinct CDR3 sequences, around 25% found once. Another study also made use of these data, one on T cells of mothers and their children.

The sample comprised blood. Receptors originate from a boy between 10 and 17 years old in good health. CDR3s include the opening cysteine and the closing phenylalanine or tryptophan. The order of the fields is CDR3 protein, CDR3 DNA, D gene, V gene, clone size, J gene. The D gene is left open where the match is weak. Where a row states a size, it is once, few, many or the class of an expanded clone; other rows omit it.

CSVVDTPANEKLFF | TGCAGCGTCGTAGACACGCCGGCTAATGAAAAACTGTTTTTT | NA | TRBV29-1 | few | TRBJ1-4
CSATRQPSYEQYF | TGCAGTGCTACCCGACAGCCCTCCTACGAGCAGTACTTC | NA | TRBV20-1 | NA | TRBJ2-7
CASSRGTDSNYGYTF | TGTGCCAGCAGCCGAGGGACCGATTCTAACTATGGCTACACCTTC | NA | TRBV6-5 | NA | TRBJ1-2
CASKEGTANTGELFF | TGTGCCAGCAAAGAGGGGACAGCTAACACCGGGGAGCTGTTTTTT | TRBD1 | TRBV7-9 | few | TRBJ2-2
CASSLQEGGPGETQYF | TGTGCCAGCAGTTTACAAGAGGGAGGGCCTGGAGAGACCCAGTACTTC | TRBD2 | TRBV12-3/TRBV12-4 | few | TRBJ2-5
CATSDQGTGYEQYF | TGTGCCACCAGTGATCAGGGGACGGGTTACGAGCAGTACTTC | NA | TRBV24-1 | NA | TRBJ2-7
CASSFGLAGNNEQFF | TGTGCCAGCAGCTTCGGACTAGCGGGAAACAATGAGCAGTTCTTC | TRBD2 | TRBV11-2 | NA | TRBJ2-1
CASGVDPRTGRQETQYF | TGTGCCAGCGGCGTAGATCCCAGGACAGGACGCCAAGAGACCCAGTACTTC | TRBD1 | TRBV9 | NA | TRBJ2-5
CATSRDLGDRASEQYF | TGTGCCACCAGCAGAGATCTAGGGGACAGGGCCTCCGAGCAGTACTTC | TRBD1 | TRBV15 | few | TRBJ2-7
CASSPKLIAGGFRPDTQYF | TGTGCCAGCAGCCCCAAGCTAATAGCGGGAGGGTTCAGGCCAGATACGCAGTATTTT | TRBD2 | TRBV3-1 | NA | TRBJ2-3
CASSLERVGTGELFF | TGCGCCAGCAGCTTGGAAAGGGTTGGCACCGGGGAGCTGTTTTTT | NA | TRBV5-1 | few | TRBJ2-2
CASSLSGGAYNEQFF | TGTGCCAGCAGCCTTAGCGGGGGGGCTTACAATGAGCAGTTCTTC | TRBD2 | TRBV7-9 | many | TRBJ2-1
CATSDRTSGNTIYF | TGTGCCACCAGTGATCGGACCTCTGGAAACACCATATATTTT | NA | TRBV24-1 | NA | TRBJ1-3
CASSLDGGEETQYF | TGTGCCAGCAGCTTAGATGGGGGGGAAGAGACCCAGTACTTC | TRBD2 | TRBV7-6 | few | TRBJ2-5
CATSRATGRTDTQYF | TGTGCCACCAGCAGGGCGACAGGACGCACAGATACGCAGTATTTT | NA | TRBV15 | NA | TRBJ2-3
CASSTTQIAETQYF | TGTGCCAGCAGTACCACACAGATTGCGGAGACCCAGTACTTC | NA | TRBV27 | NA | TRBJ2-5
CSVEAGDTISNQPQHF | TGCAGCGTTGAAGCTGGGGACACGATTTCCAATCAGCCCCAGCATTTT | NA | TRBV29-1 | few | TRBJ1-5
CASRGQGYNEQFF | TGTGCCAGCAGGGGACAGGGGTACAATGAGCAGTTCTTC | TRBD1 | TRBV12-3/TRBV12-4 | NA | TRBJ2-1
CASNPSLSGGAKRAQFF | TGTGCCAGCAACCCGTCCCTGTCGGGGGGAGCAAAGAGGGCGCAGTTCTTC | TRBD2 | TRBV2 | few | TRBJ2-1
CASSLVPFEETQYF | TGCGCCAGCAGCTTGGTTCCCTTTGAAGAGACCCAGTACTTC | NA | TRBV5-1 | NA | TRBJ2-5
CSVVGIAKNIQYF | TGCAGCGTTGTGGGGATAGCCAAAAACATTCAGTACTTC | NA | TRBV29-1 | NA | TRBJ2-4
CASSPLANYGYTF | TGCGCCAGCAGCCCGTTAGCTAACTATGGCTACACCTTC | NA | TRBV5-1 | NA | TRBJ1-2
CASSPWDRANYGYTF | TGTGCCAGCAGCCCATGGGACAGAGCTAACTATGGCTACACCTTC | TRBD1 | TRBV7-9 | NA | TRBJ1-2
CASSPYSGLGGELFF | TGCGCCAGCAGCCCGTACTCGGGACTAGGAGGGGAGCTGTTTTTT | TRBD2 | TRBV5-1 | few | TRBJ2-2
CASSFMGWVSTEAFF | TGTGCCAGCAGCTTCATGGGGTGGGTGAGCACTGAAGCTTTCTTT | NA | TRBV7-8 | few | TRBJ1-1
CASSFYMDEQFF | TGTGCCAGCAGTTTTTATATGGATGAGCAGTTCTTC | NA | TRBV12-3/TRBV12-4 | NA | TRBJ2-1
CASISTPGELFF | TGTGCCAGCATCTCGACACCCGGGGAGCTGTTTTTT | NA | TRBV11-2 | NA | TRBJ2-2
CATSPLPLESSGANVLTF | TGTGCCACCAGCCCACTCCCGCTAGAGAGCTCTGGGGCCAACGTCCTGACTTTC | NA | TRBV15 | few | TRBJ2-6
CASNIQGSGEQYF | TGTGCCAGCAATATACAGGGTTCCGGCGAGCAGTACTTC | NA | TRBV12-3/TRBV12-4 | few | TRBJ2-7
CASSLIGSGRANEQFF | TGTGCCAGCAGCTTAATAGGTAGCGGGAGGGCCAATGAGCAGTTCTTC | TRBD2 | TRBV7-9 | NA | TRBJ2-1
CASSSPPTNVLTF | TGTGCTAGCAGTTCTCCGCCGACCAACGTCCTGACTTTC | NA | TRBV28 | few | TRBJ2-6
CASSEWDNEQFF | TGTGCCAGCAGTGAGTGGGACAATGAGCAGTTCTTC | NA | TRBV2 | once | TRBJ2-1
CAISESKLAGGHTDTQYF | TGTGCCATCAGTGAGTCGAAACTAGCGGGGGGGCACACAGATACGCAGTATTTT | TRBD2 | TRBV10-3 | NA | TRBJ2-3
CASGVDRGTSGTYEQYF | TGTGCCAGCGGCGTCGACAGGGGGACTAGCGGAACCTACGAGCAGTACTTC | TRBD2 | TRBV5-5 | NA | TRBJ2-7
CASSPVGAGELFF | TGTGCCAGCAGCCCAGTAGGGGCCGGGGAGCTGTTTTTT | NA | TRBV11-2 | few | TRBJ2-2
CSAPGLAGAPPAETQYF | TGCAGTGCTCCAGGACTAGCGGGAGCCCCCCCGGCAGAGACCCAGTACTTC | TRBD2 | TRBV20-1 | few | TRBJ2-5
CASSIPDRANEQYF | TGTGCCAGCAGTATACCGGACAGGGCGAATGAGCAGTACTTC | TRBD1 | TRBV28 | few | TRBJ2-5
CASSPFAGREKLFF | TGTGCCAGCAGCCCCTTTGCAGGGAGGGAAAAACTGTTTTTT | NA | TRBV7-2 | few | TRBJ1-4
CASSVASLAGSLWETQYF | TGTGCCAGCAGCGTAGCTTCGCTAGCGGGATCTTTGTGGGAGACCCAGTACTTC | TRBD2 | TRBV9 | NA | TRBJ2-5
CASSQVVGTEQFF | TGTGCCAGCAGCCAAGTAGTCGGGACCGAGCAGTTCTTC | NA | TRBV3-1 | NA | TRBJ2-1
CAISESSGGDGYTF | TGTGCCATCAGTGAGTCATCAGGGGGCGATGGCTACACCTTC | TRBD1 | TRBV10-3 | NA | TRBJ1-2
CSVGLADFYNEQFF | TGCAGCGTTGGACTAGCGGATTTCTACAATGAGCAGTTCTTC | TRBD2 | TRBV29-1 | NA | TRBJ2-1
CASSQVRGRYEQYF | TGTGCCAGCAGCCAAGTCAGGGGGCGGTACGAGCAGTACTTC | TRBD1 | TRBV14 | NA | TRBJ2-7
CASSSDRGTYEQYF | TGCGCCAGCAGCTCCGACAGGGGAACCTACGAGCAGTACTTC | TRBD1 | TRBV5-1 | NA | TRBJ2-7
CASSFPQFGGLGSYEQYF | TGTGCCAGCAGTTTTCCCCAGTTCGGGGGTTTGGGCTCCTACGAGCAGTACTTC | NA | TRBV28 | NA | TRBJ2-7
CSASELGGLDQPQHF | TGCAGTGCGTCAGAACTGGGAGGGTTAGATCAGCCCCAGCATTTT | NA | TRBV20-1 | few | TRBJ1-5
CSARDMRINEKLFF | TGCAGTGCTAGAGATATGCGAATAAATGAAAAACTGTTTTTT | NA | TRBV20-1 | NA | TRBJ1-4
CASSQVGSSGNTIYF | TGTGCCAGCAGCCAAGTGGGCAGCTCTGGAAACACCATATATTTT | NA | TRBV14 | NA | TRBJ1-3
CSARDLTGPQYEQYF | TGCAGTGCTAGAGACCTCACCGGGCCCCAGTACGAGCAGTACTTC | NA | TRBV20-1 | NA | TRBJ2-7
CASSQSTGSPYEQYF | TGTGCCAGCAGCCAATCTACAGGGTCTCCCTACGAGCAGTACTTC | NA | TRBV4-2 | few | TRBJ2-7
CATSDPGTSGRNNEQFF | TGTGCCACCAGTGATCCGGGGACTAGCGGGAGAAACAATGAGCAGTTCTTC | TRBD2 | TRBV24-1 | NA | TRBJ2-1
CSARVDSNQPQHF | TGCAGTGCTAGAGTCGATAGCAATCAGCCCCAGCATTTT | NA | TRBV20-1 | NA | TRBJ1-5
CASSLLTSGRAKNIQYF | TGTGCCAGCAGCTTACTTACTAGCGGGAGGGCCAAAAACATTCAGTACTTC | TRBD2 | TRBV7-2 | NA | TRBJ2-4
CSARDRTNTGELFF | TGCAGTGCTAGAGATCGGACGAACACCGGGGAGCTGTTTTTT | NA | TRBV20-1 | few | TRBJ2-2
CATSDFRADTQYF | TGTGCCACCAGTGATTTTAGGGCAGATACGCAGTATTTT | NA | TRBV24-1 | NA | TRBJ2-3
CASSLAGSDQPQHF | TGTGCCAGCAGCTTAGCAGGGAGTGATCAGCCCCAGCATTTT | NA | TRBV7-9 | NA | TRBJ1-5
CASSSLVQAYNEQFF | TGTGCCAGCAGTTCCCTGGTACAAGCCTACAATGAGCAGTTCTTC | NA | TRBV6-5 | NA | TRBJ2-1
CSARSPGLAGSTDTQYF | TGCAGTGCTAGGTCCCCCGGACTAGCGGGAAGCACAGATACGCAGTATTTT | TRBD2 | TRBV20-1 | NA | TRBJ2-3
CAITDSGANVLTF | TGTGCCATTACAGACTCTGGGGCCAACGTCCTGACTTTC | NA | TRBV10-3 | few | TRBJ2-6